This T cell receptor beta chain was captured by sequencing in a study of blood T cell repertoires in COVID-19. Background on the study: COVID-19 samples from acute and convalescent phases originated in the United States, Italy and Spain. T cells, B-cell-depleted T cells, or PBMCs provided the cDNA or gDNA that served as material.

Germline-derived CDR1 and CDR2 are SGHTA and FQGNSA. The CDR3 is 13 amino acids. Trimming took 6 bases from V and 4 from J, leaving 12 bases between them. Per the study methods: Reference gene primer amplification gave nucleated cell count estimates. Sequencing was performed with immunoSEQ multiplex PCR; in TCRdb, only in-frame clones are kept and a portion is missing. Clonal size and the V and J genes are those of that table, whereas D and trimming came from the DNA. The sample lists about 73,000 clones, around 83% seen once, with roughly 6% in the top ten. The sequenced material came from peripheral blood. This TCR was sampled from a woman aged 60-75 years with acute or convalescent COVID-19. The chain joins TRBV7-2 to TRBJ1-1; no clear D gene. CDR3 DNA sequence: TGTGCCAGCAGTTTCCGGAGTGCCACTGAAGCTTTCTTT. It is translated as CASSFRSATEAFF.